This T cell receptor beta chain originates from a study of shared clonotypes between healthy human individuals. Study background: CD4 naive and memory got three plates each, CD8 naive two, CD8 memory one.

Between the trimmed V and J ends, which lost 11 bases and 11 bases, there was a span of 15 bases. CDR1 MDHEN and CDR2 SYDVKM come from the germline V gene. CDR3 length equals 10 residues. Clones were sequenced by immunoSEQ multiplex PCR, and TCRdb holds only the in-frame ones, with some missing. Among approximately 1.1 million clones listed, around 82% were seen once. What was sequenced was memory CD4+ T cells from PBMCs. Subset meaning: CD45RA-negative fraction. V and J are TRBV28 and TRBJ1-1; D ambiguous. This sequence originates from a man aged 18 to 29 in good health. Some clones in this sample may be carry-over from other donors' samples. CDR3 region: CAGGDRVAFF. CDR3 coding DNA: TGTGCCGGCGGGGATAGAGTTGCTTTCTTT.